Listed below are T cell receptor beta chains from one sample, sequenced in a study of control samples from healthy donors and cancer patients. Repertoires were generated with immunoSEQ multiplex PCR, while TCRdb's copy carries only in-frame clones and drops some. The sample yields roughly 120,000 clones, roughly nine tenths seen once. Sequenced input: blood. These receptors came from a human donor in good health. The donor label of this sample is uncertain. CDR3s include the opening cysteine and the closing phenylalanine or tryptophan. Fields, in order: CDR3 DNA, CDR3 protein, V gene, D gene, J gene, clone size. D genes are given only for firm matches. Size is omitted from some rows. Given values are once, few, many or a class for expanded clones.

CDR3nt: TGTGCCAGCATGGGGGGCGCCCCTGAAAAACTGTTTTTT
CDR3aa: CASMGGAPEKLFF
v_gene: TRBV28
d_gene: .
j_gene: TRBJ1-4
abundance: .

CDR3nt: TGTGCCAGCAGCTTGGTGGCAGGCCCCCCTAACTATGGCTACACCTTC
CDR3aa: CASSLVAGPPNYGYTF
v_gene: TRBV5-5
d_gene: .
j_gene: TRBJ1-2
abundance: .

CDR3nt: TGTGCCAGCAGTCTAGGGGCGGCGGGGGAAAAACTGTTTTTT
CDR3aa: CASSLGAAGEKLFF
v_gene: TRBV6-2/TRBV6-3
d_gene: .
j_gene: TRBJ1-4
abundance: once

CDR3nt: TGCGCCAGCAGCCAAGAGAGCAGGGGCTACACCTTC
CDR3aa: CASSQESRGYTF
v_gene: TRBV4-1
d_gene: .
j_gene: TRBJ1-2
abundance: .

CDR3nt: TGTGCCAGCTCACCGATCGGGGCTACCAACACCGGGGAGCTGTTTTTT
CDR3aa: CASSPIGATNTGELFF
v_gene: TRBV18
d_gene: .
j_gene: TRBJ2-2
abundance: .

CDR3nt: TGTGCCAGCAGTGCTAGCGGGGGATACACCGGGGAGCTGTTTTTT
CDR3aa: CASSASGGYTGELFF
v_gene: TRBV2
d_gene: TRBD2
j_gene: TRBJ2-2
abundance: .

CDR3nt: TGTGCCAGCAGCCAAAGTCGGACTAGCGGGGGGTACAATGAGCAGTTCTTC
CDR3aa: CASSQSRTSGGYNEQFF
v_gene: TRBV3-1/TRBV3-2
d_gene: TRBD2
j_gene: TRBJ2-1
abundance: .

CDR3nt: TGCGCCAGCAGCTTGGACGGGACAGGGGGACATGAGCAGTTCTTC
CDR3aa: CASSLDGTGGHEQFF
v_gene: TRBV5-1
d_gene: TRBD1
j_gene: TRBJ2-1
abundance: .

CDR3nt: TGTGCCAGCAGTTCAGGGGGCAATCAGCCCCAGCATTTT
CDR3aa: CASSSGGNQPQHF
v_gene: TRBV12-3/TRBV12-4
d_gene: .
j_gene: TRBJ1-5
abundance: .

CDR3nt: TGTGCCAGCAAATCGACAGGCCCAAATCAGCCCCAGCATTTT
CDR3aa: CASKSTGPNQPQHF
v_gene: TRBV28
d_gene: .
j_gene: TRBJ1-5
abundance: .

CDR3nt: TGCGCCAGCAGTGACAGGACAACTAATGAAAAACTGTTTTTT
CDR3aa: CASSDRTTNEKLFF
v_gene: TRBV10-2
d_gene: .
j_gene: TRBJ1-4
abundance: .

CDR3nt: TGTGCCAGCAGCTTTAGGCTCCCCGGTAGGGACCGCTCCTACGAGCAGTACTTC
CDR3aa: CASSFRLPGRDRSYEQYF
v_gene: TRBV11-2
d_gene: .
j_gene: TRBJ2-7
abundance: .

CDR3nt: TGTGCCAGCAATTACTCCCCGAGACGAGTCGAGCAGTACTTC
CDR3aa: CASNYSPRRVEQYF
v_gene: TRBV21-1
d_gene: .
j_gene: TRBJ2-7
abundance: .

CDR3nt: TGTGCCAGCTCACCAACACAAGATAGCACAGATACGCAGTATTTT
CDR3aa: CASSPTQDSTDTQYF
v_gene: TRBV18
d_gene: .
j_gene: TRBJ2-3
abundance: .

CDR3nt: TGCGCCAGCAGCCAAGGTCGAAGAGGGGGCGCCGCCTACGAGCAGTACTTC
CDR3aa: CASSQGRRGGAAYEQYF
v_gene: TRBV4-1
d_gene: TRBD1
j_gene: TRBJ2-7
abundance: .

CDR3nt: TGTGCCACCACGGAGGAGAGCACAGATACGCAGTATTTT
CDR3aa: CATTEESTDTQYF
v_gene: TRBV24-1
d_gene: .
j_gene: TRBJ2-3
abundance: .

CDR3nt: TGTGCCAGCAGCGTTGGGGCCAGCACAGATACGCAGTATTTT
CDR3aa: CASSVGASTDTQYF
v_gene: TRBV9
d_gene: .
j_gene: TRBJ2-3
abundance: .

CDR3nt: TGTGCCAGCAGTCAACAGGGGGACGCTGAAGCTTTCTTT
CDR3aa: CASSQQGDAEAFF
v_gene: TRBV6-5
d_gene: TRBD1
j_gene: TRBJ1-1
abundance: .

CDR3nt: TGTGCCAGCAGCTCATGTCTAAGTGACGCCAATCAGCCCCAGCATTTT
CDR3aa: CASSSCLSDANQPQHF
v_gene: TRBV11-1
d_gene: .
j_gene: TRBJ1-5
abundance: .

CDR3nt: TGCGCCAGCAGGTGGACAGAAAACACCGGGGAGCTGTTTTTT
CDR3aa: CASRWTENTGELFF
v_gene: TRBV5-1
d_gene: .
j_gene: TRBJ2-2
abundance: .

CDR3nt: TGTGCCAGCAGACCCGGGACAGGGGGCACTCAGCCCCAGCATTTT
CDR3aa: CASRPGTGGTQPQHF
v_gene: TRBV27
d_gene: TRBD1
j_gene: TRBJ1-5
abundance: .

CDR3nt: TGTGCCAGCAGTTTCGCAGGGGGAGTTAATCAGCCCCAGCATTTT
CDR3aa: CASSFAGGVNQPQHF
v_gene: TRBV28
d_gene: TRBD1
j_gene: TRBJ1-5
abundance: .

CDR3nt: TGTGCCAGCAGGTTGGGACGGAGCTCCTATAATTCACCCCTCCACTTT
CDR3aa: CASRLGRSSYNSPLHF
v_gene: TRBV7-8
d_gene: .
j_gene: TRBJ1-6
abundance: .

CDR3nt: TGTGCCAGCAGCCCCCTTAACCGGGATGGGAATTCACCCCTCCACTTT
CDR3aa: CASSPLNRDGNSPLHF
v_gene: TRBV7-9
d_gene: .
j_gene: TRBJ1-6
abundance: .

CDR3nt: TGTGCCAGCAGTTCCCGGGGACAGGGTTATGAAAAACTGTTTTTT
CDR3aa: CASSSRGQGYEKLFF
v_gene: TRBV27
d_gene: TRBD1
j_gene: TRBJ1-4
abundance: .

CDR3nt: TGTGCCATCAGTGGGCAGGGGCTCAACCTCCACTTT
CDR3aa: CAISGQGLNLHF
v_gene: TRBV10-3
d_gene: .
j_gene: TRBJ1-6
abundance: .

CDR3nt: TGTGCCAGCAGCCAAGGTGGGAGCAATCAGCCCCAGCATTTT
CDR3aa: CASSQGGSNQPQHF
v_gene: TRBV3-1/TRBV3-2
d_gene: .
j_gene: TRBJ1-5
abundance: .

CDR3nt: TGTGCCAGCAGCCAGGAGCCGGAGAAAGAGACCCAGTACTTC
CDR3aa: CASSQEPEKETQYF
v_gene: TRBV3-1/TRBV3-2
d_gene: .
j_gene: TRBJ2-5
abundance: .

CDR3nt: TGTGCCAGCAGAAATAGACAGGTTGACACTGAAGCTTTCTTT
CDR3aa: CASRNRQVDTEAFF
v_gene: TRBV3-1/TRBV3-2
d_gene: .
j_gene: TRBJ1-1
abundance: .

CDR3nt: TGCAGCGTAGAAGCATTATTAAGTCGCAATGAGCAGTTCTTC
CDR3aa: CSVEALLSRNEQFF
v_gene: TRBV29-1
d_gene: .
j_gene: TRBJ2-1
abundance: .

CDR3nt: TGTGCCAGCAGCTCCTCGGGCAGCACCTACGAGCAGTACTTC
CDR3aa: CASSSSGSTYEQYF
v_gene: TRBV11-1
d_gene: .
j_gene: TRBJ2-7
abundance: .

CDR3nt: TGTGCCAGCAGCCTGACCTCGATCAACACTGAAGCTTTCTTT
CDR3aa: CASSLTSINTEAFF
v_gene: TRBV7-9
d_gene: .
j_gene: TRBJ1-1
abundance: .

CDR3nt: TGTGCCAGCGGATATATGAGCAATCAGCCCCAGCATTTT
CDR3aa: CASGYMSNQPQHF
v_gene: TRBV27
d_gene: .
j_gene: TRBJ1-5
abundance: .

CDR3nt: TGTGCCAGCAGCGGCTTGGATGGGGGAAAACTGTTTTTT
CDR3aa: CASSGLDGGKLFF
v_gene: TRBV6-5
d_gene: .
j_gene: TRBJ1-4
abundance: .

CDR3nt: TGTGCCAGTAGTATTAGGACCTATGGCTACACCTTC
CDR3aa: CASSIRTYGYTF
v_gene: TRBV19
d_gene: .
j_gene: TRBJ1-2
abundance: .

CDR3nt: TGTGCCAGCATCTCGGGAAATGGCTACACCTTC
CDR3aa: CASISGNGYTF
v_gene: TRBV28
d_gene: .
j_gene: TRBJ1-2
abundance: .

CDR3nt: TGCGCCAGCACCCGGACAGCGTTGGCCTACAATGAGCAGTTCTTC
CDR3aa: CASTRTALAYNEQFF
v_gene: TRBV5-1
d_gene: .
j_gene: TRBJ2-1
abundance: .

CDR3nt: TGTGCCAGCAGCCGACCGGCAGGCACAGGGGAGAATTCACCCCTCCACTTT
CDR3aa: CASSRPAGTGENSPLHF
v_gene: TRBV3-1/TRBV3-2
d_gene: TRBD1
j_gene: TRBJ1-6
abundance: .

CDR3nt: TGTGCCAGCAGTTTCGGACAGGAAGCTAAAGCTTTCTTT
CDR3aa: CASSFGQEAKAFF
v_gene: TRBV28
d_gene: TRBD1
j_gene: TRBJ1-1
abundance: .

CDR3nt: TGTGCCAGCAACGCAGATAACTATGGCTACACCTTC
CDR3aa: CASNADNYGYTF
v_gene: TRBV28
d_gene: .
j_gene: TRBJ1-2
abundance: .

CDR3nt: TGTGCCAGTAGTAGGGATGCCACCCTCTATAATTCACCCCTCCACTTT
CDR3aa: CASSRDATLYNSPLHF
v_gene: TRBV19
d_gene: .
j_gene: TRBJ1-6
abundance: .

CDR3nt: TGTGCCATCTCCGACGGATTCGAAGGCTACACCTTC
CDR3aa: CAISDGFEGYTF
v_gene: TRBV10-3
d_gene: .
j_gene: TRBJ1-2
abundance: once

CDR3nt: TGTGCCAGCAGTGAATCAGGCAGGTCCTTCTCTGGGGCCAACGTCCTGACTTTC
CDR3aa: CASSESGRSFSGANVLTF
v_gene: TRBV2
d_gene: .
j_gene: TRBJ2-6
abundance: .